This is a list of T cell receptor beta chains from one sample in a study of regulatory T cells in long-lasting Graves disease. TCRdb independently ran MiXCR on the multiplex PCR reads; one entry per CDR3 protein. The table shows about 460,000 distinct CDR3 sequences, with around 15% occurring only once. The same specimen was also included in a second study, on T cells in Graves' hyperthyroidism and ophthalmopathy.

The starting material was peripheral blood mononuclear cells (PBMCs), obtained at new diagnosis, from a patient treated with antithyroid drugs. The origin of the receptors is a woman between 50 and 59 years old with Graves disease. CDR3s include the opening cysteine and the closing phenylalanine or tryptophan. A D gene is named only where the DNA matches it firmly. Clone size is given for some rows only: seen once, a few or many times, or a class if the clone is expanded.

D gene: TRBD1
V gene: TRBV2
J gene: TRBJ1-2
clone size: NA
CDR3 protein: CASRRGQILYGYTF
CDR3 DNA: TGTGCCAGCAGGAGGGGACAGATCCTCTATGGCTACACCTTC

D gene: TRBD2
V gene: TRBV12-3/TRBV12-4
J gene: TRBJ2-1
clone size: many
CDR3 protein: CASSDSGSSYNEQFF
CDR3 DNA: TGTGCCAGCAGCGATAGCGGGAGCTCCTACAATGAGCAGTTCTTC

D gene: NA
V gene: TRBV19
J gene: TRBJ2-1
clone size: once
CDR3 protein: CASSSRATVHEQFF
CDR3 DNA: TGTGCCAGTAGTAGCCGGGCGACGGTCCATGAGCAGTTCTTC

D gene: TRBD2
V gene: TRBV7-9
J gene: TRBJ2-5
clone size: many
CDR3 protein: CASSSINRLRAGDSGETQYF
CDR3 DNA: TGTGCCAGCAGCTCCATTAATCGGCTGCGAGCGGGAGATTCGGGGGAGACCCAGTACTTC

D gene: NA
V gene: TRBV20-1
J gene: TRBJ1-6
clone size: NA
CDR3 protein: CSAREAGSSYNSPLHF
CDR3 DNA: TGCAGTGCTAGAGAGGCAGGGAGCTCCTATAATTCACCCCTCCACTTT

D gene: TRBD2
V gene: TRBV7-9
J gene: TRBJ2-3
clone size: many
CDR3 protein: CASSFSGSASDTQYF
CDR3 DNA: TGTGCCAGCAGCTTTAGCGGGAGTGCATCAGATACGCAGTATTTT

D gene: TRBD1
V gene: TRBV6-1
J gene: TRBJ2-3
clone size: NA
CDR3 protein: CASSEGRGSSSTDTQYF
CDR3 DNA: TGTGCCAGCAGTGAAGGCAGGGGGTCATCTAGCACAGATACGCAGTATTTT

D gene: NA
V gene: TRBV11-2
J gene: TRBJ2-1
clone size: many
CDR3 protein: CASSQVSGSLYNEQFF
CDR3 DNA: TGTGCCAGCAGCCAAGTATCCGGGAGCCTCTACAATGAGCAGTTCTTC

D gene: NA
V gene: TRBV10-3
J gene: TRBJ2-1
clone size: few
CDR3 protein: CAISESWSGPPYNEQFF
CDR3 DNA: TGTGCCATCAGTGAGTCGTGGAGCGGCCCCCCCTACAATGAGCAGTTCTTC

D gene: NA
V gene: TRBV20-1
J gene: TRBJ2-7
clone size: NA
CDR3 protein: CSAIQGREQYF
CDR3 DNA: TGCAGTGCCATACAGGGTAGAGAGCAGTACTTC